These 27 T cell receptor beta chains share one sample of origin, sequenced in a study of T cell responses to AZD1222 COVID-19 vaccine. Here immunoSEQ multiplex PCR was the method, and the copy in TCRdb shows in-frame clones only, minus some. The top ten clones hold more than 3.5% of a sample with 110,000 to 150,000 clones, more than 85% of them seen once. This specimen consisted of peripheral blood, obtained on day 0 of AZD1222 vaccination. These receptors all stem from an adult in good health.

The V call is TRBV6-6, the J call TRBJ2-7, with D maybe TRBD1 (6 bases). CDR1 MNHNY and CDR2 SVGAGI come from the germline V gene (reference sequence). The germline V and J ends were trimmed by 6 bases and 2 bases, with 17 bases remaining between them. The CDR3 sequence is 15 residues long. The CDR3 protein is CASSQWVQGPYEQYF. In nucleotides, the CDR3 is TGTGCCAGCAGCCAGTGGGTGCAGGGGCCCTACGAGCAGTACTTC.

This clone was counted between two and nine times. CDR3 sequence reads: CASSYFPNEKLFF. Written as DNA, the CDR3 is TGTGCCAGCAGCTACTTTCCGAATGAAAAACTGTTTTTT. The genes are TRBV5-6 and TRBJ1-4; no definite D call. The germline V gene has CDR1 SGHDT and CDR2 YYEEEE. The V gene lost 3 bases and the J gene lost 5 bases, with 8 bases spanning the gap. This CDR3 spans 13 amino acids.

For the CDR3, the DNA is TGTGCCAGCAGTCAATTGAGGAGGCAGTTCTTC. Translation: CASSQLRRQFF. The chain joins TRBV6-5 to TRBJ2-1; D is uncertain. CDR1 is MNHEY and CDR2 is SVGAGI in the germline V gene. The germline V and J ends were trimmed by 5 bases and 12 bases, with 11 bases remaining between them. This CDR3 is built from 11 residues.

The rearrangement uses TRBV5-1 and TRBJ2-3; TRBD2 matches 10 bases. This CDR3 region has 17 residues. Germline-derived CDR1 and CDR2 are SGHRS and YFSETQ. After removal of 6 bases from V and 2 bases from J, the junction contained 12 bases not matched to a gene. CDR3 sequence: CASTAGGTSAYTDTQYF. Here the CDR3 DNA reads TGCGCCAGCACCGCCGGGGGGACTAGCGCTTACACAGATACGCAGTATTTT.

As regards this clone: The sample has other DNA sequences that encode this CDR3 too. DNA of the CDR3: TGCGCCAGCAGCCTTGAAGGGGTCACCGGGGAGCTGTTTTTT. Amino acid sequence: CASSLEGVTGELFF. The chain uses TRBV5-1 and TRBJ2-2; tentative D call: TRBD1 (5 bases). CDR3 length: 14 amino acids. Deletions cut 4 bases from V and 4 bases from J, with 11 bases between. The germline CDR1 and CDR2 sequences are SGHRS and YFSETQ.

J is TRBJ2-7 and V is TRBV5-1; TRBD1 matches 10 bases. V dropped 4 bases and J dropped 6; count of bases not matched to a gene: 13. The CDR3 contains 16 residues. Germline V CDR1 and CDR2: SGHRS, YFSETQ. The CDR3 reads CASSAEHGTGVFEQYF. The DNA of the CDR3 is TGCGCCAGCAGCGCGGAGCACGGGACAGGGGTTTTCGAGCAGTACTTC.

This clone came up once. The J gene is TRBJ1-4, the V gene TRBV19; 7 bases align to TRBD1. With 5 bases clipped from V and 3 bases from J, the junction kept 6 bases outside the gene matches. Germline V gene lookup returns CDR1 LNHDA and CDR2 SQIVND (reference sequence). The CDR3 is made up of 15 amino acids. CDR3 in amino acids: CASSVPGGANEKLFF. The DNA for the CDR3 is TGTGCCAGTAGTGTCCCAGGGGGTGCTAATGAAAAACTGTTTTTT.

This chain links TRBV3-1 (or the pseudogene TRBV3-2) with TRBJ1-1, with 8 positions matching TRBD1. This CDR3 is built from 16 residues. Per germline, CDR1 LGHDT and CDR2 YNNKEL (reference sequence). V lost 1 base, J lost 12 bases, and 16 bases stayed unmatched. CDR3 bases: TGTGCCAGCAGCCAAGCTAGAGGGCCCCGGGACAGGACGACTTTCTTT. It is translated as CASSQARGPRDRTTFF.

The V call is TRBV7-3, the J call TRBJ1-6; TRBD1 aligns across 10 bases. CDR1 SGHTA and CDR2 FQGTGA come from the germline V gene. The CDR3 sequence is 15 residues long. The trim removed 5 bases at V and 8 bases at J, leaving 6 bases unmatched. The CDR3 loop is CASSIGTGDYSPLHF. CDR3 DNA sequence: TGTGCCAGCAGCATCGGGACAGGGGATTATTCACCCCTCCACTTT.

This rearrangement joins TRBV4-3 to TRBJ1-2, with D hard to call. V lost 0 bases to trimming and J lost 5 bases, with 13 bases between them. This CDR3 is built from 15 residues. CDR1 and CDR2 from the germline V gene are LGHNA and YSLEER. The CDR3 reads CASSQDSYGSYGYTF. CDR3 in DNA: TGCGCCAGCAGCCAAGATTCTTACGGATCGTATGGCTACACCTTC.

The chain uses TRBV7-2 and TRBJ1-4; D is undetermined. Deletions cut 1 base from V and 12 bases from J, with 15 bases between. Germline-derived CDR1 and CDR2 are SGHTA and FQGNSA. There are 14 residues in the CDR3. This CDR3 reads CASSLGSGGMELFF. CDR3 DNA sequence: TGTGCCAGCAGCTTAGGGTCAGGTGGCATGGAACTGTTTTTT.

The rearrangement uses TRBV11-3 and TRBJ2-2; possible D gene TRBD2, 5 bases. This CDR3 is 17 amino acids long. Germline V gives CDR1 SGHNT, CDR2 YENEEA. V lost 1 base and J lost 3, with 15 bases in between. CDR3 amino acids: CASSLGGFSTYTGELFF. For the CDR3, the DNA is TGTGCCAGCAGCTTAGGCGGGTTTTCCACCTACACCGGGGAGCTGTTTTTT.

The rearrangement joins TRBV11-2 to TRBJ1-2, with a weak D call TRBD1 (6 bases). This CDR3 has 15 amino acids. Germline V CDR1 and CDR2: SGHAT, FQNNGV. V was clipped by 4 bases and J by 4 bases, with 16 bases between them. CDR3 DNA: TGTGCCAGCAGCTCTCTCCCAGGGGCAGTCTATGGCTACACCTTC. Its translation is CASSSLPGAVYGYTF.

The chain employs TRBV4-2 and TRBJ2-1; TRBD1 might be the D (5 bases). The germline CDR1 and CDR2 sequences are LGHNA and YNFKEQ. The CDR3 has 18 amino acids. Trimming pared 4 bases from V and 2 bases from J, leaving 21 bases between. CDR3 residues: CASSPRTLGLTAYNEQFF. CDR3 DNA sequence: TGTGCCAGCAGCCCCCGAACTCTGGGGCTCACAGCCTACAATGAGCAGTTCTTC.

The chain carries TRBV7-6 and TRBJ1-6, with unresolved D. This CDR3 has 14 residues. Germline CDR1 SGHVS, CDR2 FNYEAQ. Trimming left V 2 bases short and J 9 bases short, with 11 bases between. The CDR3 protein is CASSLSGGRSPLHF. CDR3 nucleotide sequence: TGTGCCAGCAGCTTATCGGGTGGGCGTTCACCCCTCCACTTT.

This clone was seen only once. The V call is TRBV5-5, the J call TRBJ2-2; possibly TRBD1 for D (5 bases). Germline V gives CDR1 SGHKS, CDR2 YYEKEE (reference sequence). Between the trimmed V and J ends, which lost 6 bases and 0 bases, there was a span of 15 bases. The CDR3 spans 16 residues. CDR3 amino acids: CASTPQRTTNTGELFF. Here the CDR3 DNA reads TGTGCCAGCACACCACAGAGGACAACGAACACCGGGGAGCTGTTTTTT.

V gene TRBV9 combines with J gene TRBJ2-7, with TRBD1 identical over 12 bases. Germline V gene lookup returns CDR1 SGDLS and CDR2 YYNGEE. Trimming cost V 4 bases and J 10 bases; bases outside gene matches: 6. This CDR3 region has 13 residues. The CDR3 is CASSKGQGALQYF. In nucleotides, the CDR3 is TGTGCCAGCAGCAAGGGACAGGGGGCGCTTCAGTACTTC.

V usage is TRBV28 and J usage is TRBJ1-5; possibly TRBD1 for D (5 bases). The ends were cut back, 3 bases at V and 7 bases at J, with 28 bases in the middle. This CDR3 has 19 amino acids. Looked up from germline, CDR1 is MDHEN and CDR2 is SYDVKM. The CDR3 bases are TGTGCCAGCAGTTTTGGTTGGAGGGGAAACAACCCACCGTGGCAGCCCCAGCATTTT. It is translated as CASSFGWRGNNPPWQPQHF.

The chain links TRBV25-1 to TRBJ2-4; D possibly corresponds to TRBD1 (6 bases). Germline CDR1 reads MGHDK; CDR2 reads SYGVNS. Between the trimmed V and J ends, which lost 8 bases and 0 bases, there was a span of 17 bases. This CDR3 has 16 amino acids. The CDR3 spells CASHDTGLLAKNIQYF. CDR3 nucleotide sequence: TGTGCCAGCCACGACACAGGGTTACTAGCCAAAAACATTCAGTACTTC. The full variable domain, completed using reference TRBV25-1 and TRBJ2-4, is EADIYQTPRYLVIGTGKKITLECSQTMGHDKMYWYQQDPGMELHLIHYSYGVNSTEKGDLSSESTVSRIRTEHFPLTLESARPSHTSQYLCASHDTGLLAKNIQYFGAGTRLSVL.

The gene calls are TRBV12-3 or TRBV12-4 and TRBJ2-1; D gene ambiguous. Trimming left V 2 bases short and J 10 bases short, with 6 bases between. The length of the CDR3 is 11 residues. Here the CDR3 DNA reads TGTGCCAGCAGTTTAACAGACGAGCAGTTCTTC. Translated, it gives CASSLTDEQFF.

The chain joins TRBV18 to TRBJ1-4; tentatively, D is TRBD1 (6 bases). V was shortened by 6 bases and J by 8 bases, with 22 bases between the two germline ends. The length of the CDR3 is 16 residues. CDR1 and CDR2 from the germline V gene are KGHSH and LQKENI. The CDR3 nucleotides read TGTGCCAGCTCCACCGCGTACAGGGCCGGGTCGGAAAAACTGTTTTTT. Translating it yields CASSTAYRAGSEKLFF.

This chain joins TRBV3-1 (or the pseudogene TRBV3-2) and TRBJ2-2, with 10 nucleotides matching TRBD2. Trimming at V came to 4 bases and at J to 7 bases, leaving 15 bases not matched to a gene. The V gene's germline CDR1 is LGHDT and CDR2 YNNKEL (reference sequence). This CDR3 region has 18 residues. The CDR3 sequence is CASSPLAGATAGGGELFF. CDR3 nucleotide sequence: TGTGCCAGCAGCCCCCTAGCGGGAGCCACCGCGGGCGGCGGGGAGCTGTTTTTT.

This chain joins TRBV15 and TRBJ1-2; 8 bases map to TRBD1. J was trimmed by 4 bases and V by 5 bases; bases with no gene match: 6. The CDR3 loop spans 14 amino acids. Germline V gives CDR1 LNHNV, CDR2 YYDKDF (reference sequence). This CDR3 reads CATSRGGTGYGYTF. CDR3 in DNA: TGTGCCACCAGCCGAGGGGGGACAGGCTATGGCTACACCTTC. The full variable domain, rest sourced from reference TRBV15 and TRBJ1-2, is DAMVIQNPRYQVTQFGKPVTLSCSQTLNHNVMYWYQQKSSQAPKLLFHYYDKDFNNEADTPDNFQSRRPNTSFCFLDIRSPGLGDTAMYLCATSRGGTGYGYTFGSGTRLTVV.

The V call is TRBV12-3 or TRBV12-4, the J call TRBJ1-1; D gene uncertain. The germline V and J ends were trimmed by 3 bases and 3 bases, with 5 bases remaining between them. This CDR3 has 12 residues. The CDR3 here is CASSFGDTEAFF. The CDR3 bases are TGTGCCAGCAGTTTCGGGGACACTGAAGCTTTCTTT.

The chain uses TRBV7-9 and TRBJ2-7; tentatively, D is TRBD1 (5 bases). This CDR3 has 13 residues. V was shortened by 3 bases and J by 5 bases, with 11 bases between the two germline ends. Looked up from germline, CDR1 is SEHNR and CDR2 is FQNEAQ (reference sequence). CDR3 region: CASSFAGLNEQYF. The CDR3 coding sequence is TGTGCCAGCAGCTTTGCAGGGTTAAACGAGCAGTACTTC.

The rearrangement joins TRBV5-6 to TRBJ2-3, with 8 nucleotides matching TRBD2. The germline CDR1 and CDR2 sequences are SGHDT and YYEEEE. J lost 2 bases, V lost 4 bases, and 6 bases had no gene match. The CDR3 sequence is 15 residues long. The CDR3 spells CASSAGTRTTDTQYF. The CDR3 nucleotides read TGTGCCAGCAGCGCCGGGACTAGAACCACAGATACGCAGTATTTT.

The J gene is TRBJ1-2, the V gene TRBV19; weak D call: TRBD1 (5 bases). CDR1 LNHDA and CDR2 SQIVND come from the germline V gene (reference sequence). V lost 7 bases and J lost 4, with 19 bases in between. This CDR3 has 15 amino acids. The CDR3 protein is CASTIPVGVAYGYTF. The CDR3 DNA reads as TGTGCCAGTACCATCCCCGTGGGGGTGGCCTATGGCTACACCTTC.